This TCR beta chain was sequenced during a study of cytomegalovirus exposure and HLA in healthy donors. Primers: 60 Vbeta forward and 13 Jbeta reverse. The protocol was immunoSEQ multiplex PCR, while the TCRdb copy is restricted to in-frame clones and leaves out a portion. Of about 140,000 clones listed, approximately 82% are singletons. Looked up from germline, CDR1 is WNHNN and CDR2 is SYGVQD (reference sequence). Germline trimming cut 5 bases from V and 1 base from J; bases unmatched to any gene: 3. CDR3 size: 14 residues. The receptor comes from a middle-aged man in good health and CMV-seronegative. Sequences were obtained from PBMCs. The chain recombines TRBV10-1 with TRBJ2-5; 8 bases match TRBD2. Written as DNA, the CDR3 is TGCGCCAGCAGTATCGGGGGGGGCCAAGAGACCCAGTACTTC. It encodes CASSIGGGQETQYF.